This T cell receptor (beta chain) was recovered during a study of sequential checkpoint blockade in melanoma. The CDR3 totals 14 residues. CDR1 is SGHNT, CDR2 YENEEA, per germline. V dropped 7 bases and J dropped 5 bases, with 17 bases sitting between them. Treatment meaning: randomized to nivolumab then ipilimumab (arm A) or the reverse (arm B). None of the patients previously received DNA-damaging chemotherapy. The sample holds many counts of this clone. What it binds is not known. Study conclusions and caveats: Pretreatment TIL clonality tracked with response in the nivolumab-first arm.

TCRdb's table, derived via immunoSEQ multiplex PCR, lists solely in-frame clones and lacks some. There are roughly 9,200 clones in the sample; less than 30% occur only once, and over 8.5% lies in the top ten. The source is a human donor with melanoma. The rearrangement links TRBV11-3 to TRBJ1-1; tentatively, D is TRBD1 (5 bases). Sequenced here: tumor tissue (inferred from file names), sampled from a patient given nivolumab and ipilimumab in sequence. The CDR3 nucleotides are TGTGCCAGCACCGAATCGTATCGGGGGACTGAAGCTTTCTTT. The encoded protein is CASTESYRGTEAFF.